This T cell receptor (beta chain) was sequenced in a study of cytomegalovirus exposure and HLA in healthy donors. The donors were members of the validation cohort, which comprised 120 subjects and was separate from the first cohort of several hundred subjects. Study-wide results and limits: Rarity held for most TCR sequences, but there were some public TCRs that occurred in many donors. Altogether, 150 to 200 TCR beta chains were recorded as cytomegalovirus-associated.

CDR3 length equals 15 residues. The V gene's germline CDR1 is SEHNR and CDR2 FQNEAQ (reference sequence). V was pared by 5 bases and J by 6 bases, with 12 bases of the junction left unmatched. Here immunoSEQ multiplex PCR was the method, and the copy in TCRdb shows in-frame clones only, minus some. Of about 240,000 clones listed, around 85% are singletons. This clone was seen only a few times. What it binds is unknown. The genes are TRBV7-9 and TRBJ2-7, with TRBD1 identical over 8 bases. Sequencing was done on a sample of PBMCs. This TCR was recovered from a woman in her 30s in good health and CMV-seropositive. The CDR3 sequence: CASSVPGGAIPEQYF. The CDR3 coding sequence is TGTGCCAGCAGCGTCCCAGGGGGCGCGATCCCCGAGCAGTACTTC.